This T cell receptor (beta chain) is drawn from a study of technical replicates of blood from a handful of donors. Profiling relied on immunoSEQ multiplex PCR, and the TCRdb table lists in-frame clones only, not all of them. The table has tens of thousands of clones, 95% seen once. The CDR3 runs 15 residues. Trimming took 7 bases from V and 1 from J; bases not matched to a gene: 9. Germline-derived CDR1 and CDR2 are MNHEY and SVGAGI. The source is a human donor in good health. The chain combines TRBV6-5 with TRBJ1-2; 7 bases map to TRBD1. The sequencing sample was made of T cells isolated from PBMCs. The CDR3 bases are TGTGCCAGCAAGCTACAGGGGATTCTTAACTATGGCTACACCTTC. It codes for CASKLQGILNYGYTF.